The 31 T cell receptor beta chains reported below all come from one sample, sequenced in a study of T-cell reconstitution after alpha-beta-depleted transplantation in children. Unique molecular identifiers were used in preparing the TCRbeta library. TCRdb analysed the PCR reads with MiXCR anew, one entry per CDR3 protein. Of hundreds of thousands of distinct CDR3 sequences in the sample, around 13% are singletons; the top ten hold 0.79%. The sample in question was PBMCs, obtained before TCRalphabeta/CD19-depleted stem cell transplant. The receptor source for this set is a girl aged 2 to 9 with congenital amegakaryocytic thrombocytopenia, due to receive a stem cell transplant.

The V gene is TRBV20-1, the J gene TRBJ2-7; TRBD2 might be the D (5 bases). Germline V gene lookup returns CDR1 DFQATT and CDR2 SNEGSKA (reference sequence). V lost 6 bases and J lost 3, with 18 bases in between. The CDR3 is 14 residues long. The CDR3 DNA sequence: TGCAGTGCGGAATTCCATAGCGAGGACTACGAGCAGTACTTC. It encodes CSAEFHSEDYEQYF.

Only a few counts were recorded for this clonotype. The chain joins TRBV15 to TRBJ1-5, with D hard to call. This CDR3 contains 17 residues. V dropped 0 bases and J dropped 4 bases, with 16 bases sitting between them. Germline CDR1 and CDR2: LNHNV and YYDKDF (reference sequence). CDR3 in amino acids: CATSRDLVGRSNQPQHF. In nucleotides, the CDR3 is TGTGCCACCAGCAGAGATCTCGTCGGCAGGTCGAATCAGCCCCAGCATTTT. The entire variable domain, with the rest obtained from reference TRBV15 and TRBJ1-5, is as follows: DAMVIQNPRYQVTQFGKPVTLSCSQTLNHNVMYWYQQKSSQAPKLLFHYYDKDFNNEADTPDNFQSRRPNTSFCFLDIRSPGLGDTAMYLCATSRDLVGRSNQPQHFGDGTRLSIL.

The chain joins TRBV4-1 to TRBJ2-3, with 10 bases that match TRBD1. This CDR3 is built from 15 residues. The ends lost 6 bases at V and 4 bases at J; junction bases unmatched: 7. Germline V CDR1 and CDR2: MGHRA, YSYEKL. DNA of the CDR3: TGCGCCAGCAGTTTCGACAGGGGGCTCCCAGATACGCAGTATTTT. As protein: CASSFDRGLPDTQYF.

V usage is TRBV29-1 and J usage is TRBJ2-5, with D tentatively TRBD2 (7 bases). The CDR3 is 12 residues long. The V end was cut by 7 bases, the J end by 5 bases, with 14 bases between. Germline-derived CDR1 and CDR2 are SQVTM and ANQGSEA. The CDR3 spells CSDRRGGETQYF. CDR3 bases: TGCAGCGATCGAAGGGGGGGCGAGACCCAGTACTTC. The complete variable domain, with remaining parts taken from reference TRBV29-1 and TRBJ2-5, reads SAVISQKPSRDICQRGTSLTIQCQVDSQVTMMFWYRQQPGQSLTLIATANQGSEATYESGFVIDKFPISRPNLTFSTLTVSNMSPEDSSIYLCSDRRGGETQYFGPGTRLLVL.

The J gene is TRBJ2-7, the V gene TRBV5-1; tentative D call: TRBD1 (6 bases). The CDR3 consists of 15 residues. Germline V CDR1 and CDR2: SGHRS, YFSETQ. The V gene lost 0 bases and the J gene lost 2 bases, with 12 bases spanning the gap. The CDR3 spells CASSLGPGAPYEQYF. The CDR3, as DNA: TGCGCCAGCAGCTTGGGGCCAGGGGCTCCCTACGAGCAGTACTTC.

This clonotype was found a few times. The chain carries TRBV7-2 and TRBJ2-7; 7 bases align to TRBD2. CDR1 is SGHTA and CDR2 is FQGNSA in the germline V gene. The V and J ends lost 3 bases and 4 bases, in that order; junction bases with no gene match: 18. The CDR3 covers 18 residues. CDR3 DNA: TGTGCCAGCAGCTTGCGAGGGGTTAGCGGGCCACCCCTTTACGAGCAGTACTTC. Translation gives CASSLRGVSGPPLYEQYF.

This clonotype was seen many times. V usage is TRBV20-1 and J usage is TRBJ2-2; no reliable D call. The CDR3 loop spans 11 amino acids. CDR1 is DFQATT and CDR2 is SNEGSKA in the germline V gene (reference sequence). Trimming cost V 6 bases and J 6 bases, with 8 bases left between them. The CDR3 DNA is TGCAGTGCCCCTAAGGCCGGGGAGCTGTTTTTT. Encoded protein: CSAPKAGELFF.

This clonotype was counted between two and nine times. This rearrangement joins TRBV14 to TRBJ2-1; 13 bases agree with TRBD2. Germline CDR1 is SGHDN and CDR2 is FVKESK. The length of the CDR3 is 19 residues. Trimming at V came to 6 bases and at J to 5 bases, leaving 16 bases not matched to a gene. The CDR3 region is CASSHGSETSGRIDNEQFF. CDR3 nucleotides: TGTGCCAGCAGTCACGGTTCCGAGACTAGCGGGAGGATAGACAATGAGCAGTTCTTC.

The sample holds a few counts of this clonotype. The V call is TRBV7-9, the J call TRBJ2-1; no definite D call. Trimming cost V 10 bases and J 10 bases, with 11 bases left between them. The CDR3 is 10 amino acids. Germline CDR1 is SEHNR and CDR2 is FQNEAQ (reference sequence). In DNA form, the CDR3 reads TGTGCCACCGCTAACCCCGAGCAGTTCTTC. Amino acid sequence: CATANPEQFF.

With respect to this clonotype: Since a much larger clone is just one base distant, this may be a read error. The chain is built from TRBV30 and TRBJ2-7; D gene uncertain. Germline V gives CDR1 GTSNPN, CDR2 SVGIG (reference sequence). The CDR3 has 12 residues. V dropped 4 bases and J dropped 9 bases, with 16 bases sitting between them. Written as DNA, the CDR3 is TGTGCCTGGAATGAACTAATGAACGTGCAGTACTTC. This translates into CAWNELMNVQYF.

The chain has TRBV5-1 and TRBJ2-7; possibly TRBD1 for D (5 bases). CDR3 length: 14 amino acids. Per the germline V gene, CDR1 is SGHRS and CDR2 is YFSETQ. V was clipped by 0 bases and J by 4 bases, with 11 bases between them. The CDR3 region is CASSLGGEGYEQYF. CDR3 sequence (DNA): TGCGCCAGCAGCTTGGGGGGCGAAGGGTACGAGCAGTACTTC.

Many counts were recorded for this clonotype. V gene TRBV20-1 combines with J gene TRBJ2-7; the match to TRBD2 covers 10 bases. The trim removed 1 base at V and 3 bases at J, leaving 6 bases unmatched. The CDR3 spans 15 residues. Germline CDR1 is DFQATT and CDR2 is SNEGSKA (reference sequence). The chain's CDR3 is CSARAGTSADYEQYF. The CDR3 DNA is TGCAGTGCTAGAGCTGGGACTAGCGCAGACTACGAGCAGTACTTC.

The V and J genes are TRBV6-1 and TRBJ1-5; weak D call: TRBD1 (6 bases). This CDR3 has 13 amino acids. Trimming removed 4 bases at V and 5 bases at J, with 9 bases between. Germline V lookup: CDR1 MNHNS, CDR2 SASEGT. The CDR3 loop is CASSGGGDQPQHF. Here the CDR3 DNA reads TGTGCCAGCAGTGGTGGGGGCGATCAGCCCCAGCATTTT.

This clonotype was observed at least ten times. The V gene is TRBV5-1, the J gene TRBJ2-1; D remains ambiguous. The CDR3 totals 16 residues. Between the trimmed V and J ends, which lost 0 bases and 3 bases, there was a span of 13 bases. CDR1 SGHRS and CDR2 YFSETQ come from the germline V gene. The CDR3 DNA is TGCGCCAGCAGCTTGGGATCGGAGACATTCTACAATGAGCAGTTCTTC. Protein sequence: CASSLGSETFYNEQFF.

Many counts were recorded for this clonotype. The V and J genes are TRBV5-1 and TRBJ1-2; the D gene is possibly TRBD1 (5 bases). V was trimmed by 2 bases and J by 3 bases, leaving 8 bases between them. Germline loops: CDR1 SGHRS, CDR2 YFSETQ. The CDR3 runs 13 residues. The CDR3 loop reads CASSFQGDYGYTF. CDR3 sequence (DNA): TGCGCCAGCAGCTTTCAGGGAGACTATGGCTACACCTTC.

This clonotype has ten or more counts. The chain recombines TRBV7-2 with TRBJ2-1; D may correspond to TRBD1 or TRBD2 (5 bases each). Trimming shortened V by 5 bases and J by 7 bases, and 12 bases separated the two germline ends. The germline V gene has CDR1 SGHTA and CDR2 FQGNSA. The CDR3 is made up of 13 amino acids. The CDR3 here is CASSPWDLNEQFF. The CDR3 region has the DNA TGTGCCAGCAGCCCCTGGGACCTTAATGAGCAGTTCTTC.

The sample holds many counts of this clonotype. The rearrangement links TRBV11-2 to TRBJ2-1, with 7 bases that match TRBD2. V gave up 6 bases and J gave up 8 bases; unmatched junction bases: 7. This CDR3 contains 13 residues. Germline values: CDR1 SGHAT, CDR2 FQNNGV. The CDR3 coding sequence is TGTGCCAGCAGGGGGGAGGGGATCGATGAGCAGTTCTTC. Translating it yields CASRGEGIDEQFF.

The CDR3 spells CASSSEGWDRGAGELFF. CDR3 bases: TGTGCCAGCAGCTCAGAAGGATGGGACAGGGGTGCCGGGGAGCTGTTTTTT. The chain carries TRBV11-3 and TRBJ2-2; 10 nucleotides align to TRBD1. CDR1 is SGHNT, CDR2 YENEEA, per germline. The CDR3 is made up of 17 amino acids. J lost 6 bases, V lost 4 bases, and 11 bases had no gene match.

The chain joins TRBV20-1 to TRBJ1-6, with 7 bases that match TRBD1. This CDR3 contains 14 residues. J lost 10 bases, V lost 4 bases, and 10 bases had no gene match. Germline lookup yields CDR1 DFQATT and CDR2 SNEGSKA (reference sequence). The CDR3 DNA reads as TGCAGTGCTACCACTGACAGGGAAAACTCACCCCTCCACTTT. It is translated as CSATTDRENSPLHF.

This clonotype was picked up many times. The J gene is TRBJ2-7, the V gene TRBV28, with 12 positions matching TRBD2. Germline lookup yields CDR1 MDHEN and CDR2 SYDVKM. V lost 5 bases, J lost 4 bases, and 12 bases stayed unmatched. This CDR3 spans 17 amino acids. DNA for the CDR3: TGTGCCAGCAGTACCTTTGGACTAGCGGGAAACTGGTACGAGCAGTACTTC. It yields the protein CASSTFGLAGNWYEQYF.

CDR3 bases: TGTGCCAGCAGCCCCCCGACAGGGGTGCTCTATGGCTACACCTTC. It translates to CASSPPTGVLYGYTF. The chain carries TRBV7-9 and TRBJ1-2, with 8 positions matching TRBD1. V shed 5 bases, J shed 4 bases, and the junction held 9 bases outside the gene matches. The CDR3 totals 15 residues. From germline, CDR1 is SEHNR and CDR2 FQNEAQ (reference sequence). Full variable domain (remainder filled in from reference TRBV7-9 and TRBJ1-2): DTGVSQNPRHKITKRGQNVTFRCDPISEHNRLYWYRQTLGQGPEFLTYFQNEAQLEKSRLLSDRFSAERPKGSFSTLEIQRTEQGDSAMYLCASSPPTGVLYGYTFGSGTRLTVV.

The chain joins TRBV28 to TRBJ2-5; D is unresolved. Germline CDR1 is MDHEN and CDR2 is SYDVKM. CDR3 length equals 13 residues. The V end was cut by 4 bases, the J end by 6 bases, with 12 bases between. Written as DNA, the CDR3 is TGTGCCAGCAGTTCTCCCAGTGGAAAGACCCAGTACTTC. Translation: CASSSPSGKTQYF.

In its sample, this clonotype was seen a few times. The chain links TRBV12-3 or TRBV12-4 to TRBJ2-7; 8 nucleotides align to TRBD2. The CDR3 has 16 amino acids. V dropped 4 bases and J dropped 5; count of bases not matched to a gene: 13. The CDR3 DNA reads TGTGCCAGCAGTTCGTCGGAACGGGAGGGCCGCCACGAGCAGTACTTC. Translation gives CASSSSEREGRHEQYF.

This clonotype has only a few counts. The DNA is left out, because the CDR3 cannot be placed on it with certainty; the CDR3 is given as TCRdb lists it. V usage is TRBV20-1 and J usage is TRBJ1-5. The CDR3 comprises 18 residues, both ends counted. Germline assignment: CDR1 DFQATT and CDR2 SNEGSKA (reference sequence). The CDR3 loop reads CSAYLCLALLNSNQPQHF.

This clonotype was detected once. V and J are TRBV29-1 and TRBJ2-7; possible D gene TRBD2, 5 bases. The CDR3 loop spans 13 amino acids. Germline V gene lookup returns CDR1 SQVTM and CDR2 ANQGSEA. The CDR3 DNA reads TGCAGTGTCCTTTACGGGGATTCTTGCGAGCAGTACTTC. It is translated as CSVLYGDSCEQYF.

A few counts support this clonotype. V and J are TRBV7-9 and TRBJ2-7; 8 bases map to TRBD2. This CDR3 is built from 15 residues. With 5 bases clipped from V and 6 bases from J, the junction kept 12 bases outside the gene matches. Germline V gene data show CDR1 as SEHNR and CDR2 as FQNEAQ (reference sequence). CDR3: CASSPYGLAGGEQYF. CDR3 in DNA: TGTGCCAGCAGCCCTTACGGCCTAGCGGGCGGCGAGCAGTACTTC.

This clonotype was counted many times. The genes are TRBV10-3 and TRBJ2-3; 7 positions match TRBD1. The CDR3 contains 14 residues. Germline lookup yields CDR1 ENHRY and CDR2 SYGVKD. The trim removed 8 bases at V and 2 bases at J, leaving 7 bases unmatched. The CDR3 DNA follows: TGTGCCATCCAAATGGGACAGAACACAGATACGCAGTATTTT. Translation gives CAIQMGQNTDTQYF.

This clonotype was detected only a few times. This chain uses TRBV2 with TRBJ2-7; tentative D call: TRBD2 (5 bases). Deletions cut 9 bases from V and 6 bases from J, with 12 bases between. The germline V gene has CDR1 SNHLY and CDR2 FYNNEI. The CDR3 is 11 amino acids. The CDR3 DNA sequence: TGTGCCAGTACGGGGTTTAGCGAGCAGTACTTC. Residues: CASTGFSEQYF.

Ten or more counts support this clonotype. The J gene is TRBJ2-1, the V gene TRBV29-1; TRBD2 matches at 12 bases. After removal of 3 bases from V and 8 bases from J, the junction contained 5 bases not matched to a gene. CDR1 and CDR2 from the germline V gene are SQVTM and ANQGSEA. CDR3 length: 14 residues. In DNA, the CDR3 is TGCAGCGTTGAGATCGGGACTAGCGGGTATGAGCAGTTCTTC. Protein product: CSVEIGTSGYEQFF.

Note on this clonotype: A read error may be the cause here, since a much bigger clone is one base away. This chain uses TRBV27 with TRBJ2-7, with 11 bases fitting TRBD2. The CDR3 has 13 residues. Germline assignment: CDR1 MNHEY and CDR2 SMNVEV (reference sequence). The CDR3 sequence is CASSLSGRGERYF. In nucleotides, the CDR3 is TGTGCCAGCAGCCTTAGCGGGAGGGGCGAGCGGTACTTC.

This clonotype was detected ten times or more. This rearrangement joins TRBV21-1 to TRBJ2-4; the D call of TRBD2 is as the table states it, not checked on the DNA. TRBV21-1 is labeled a pseudogene. This CDR3 has 18 amino acids. The DNA of the CDR3 is TGTGCCAGCAGCAAAGGTGAAGCGACTACACGGGAGAGCAACATTCAGTACTTC. Translating it yields CASSKGEATTRESNIQYF.